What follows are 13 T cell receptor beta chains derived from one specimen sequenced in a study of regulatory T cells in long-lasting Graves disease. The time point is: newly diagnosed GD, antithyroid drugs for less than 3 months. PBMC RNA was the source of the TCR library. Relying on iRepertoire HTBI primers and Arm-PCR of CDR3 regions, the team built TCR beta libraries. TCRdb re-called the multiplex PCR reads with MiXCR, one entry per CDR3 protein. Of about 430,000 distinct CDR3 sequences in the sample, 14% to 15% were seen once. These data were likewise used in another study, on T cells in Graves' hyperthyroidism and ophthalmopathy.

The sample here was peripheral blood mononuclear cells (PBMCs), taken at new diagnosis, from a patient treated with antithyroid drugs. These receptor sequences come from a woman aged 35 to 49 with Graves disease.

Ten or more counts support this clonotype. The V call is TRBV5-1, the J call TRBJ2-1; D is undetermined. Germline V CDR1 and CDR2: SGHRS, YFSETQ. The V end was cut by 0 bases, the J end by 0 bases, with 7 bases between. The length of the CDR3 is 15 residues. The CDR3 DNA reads TGCGCCAGCAGCTTGGACAAGAGCTCCTACAATGAGCAGTTCTTC. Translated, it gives CASSLDKSSYNEQFF.

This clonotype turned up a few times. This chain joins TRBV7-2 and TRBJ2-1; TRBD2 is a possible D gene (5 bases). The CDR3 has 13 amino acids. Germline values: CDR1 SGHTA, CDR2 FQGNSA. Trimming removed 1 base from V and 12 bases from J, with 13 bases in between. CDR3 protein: CASSLDQDGVQFF. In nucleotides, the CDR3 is TGTGCCAGCAGCTTAGACCAAGACGGGGTGCAGTTCTTC. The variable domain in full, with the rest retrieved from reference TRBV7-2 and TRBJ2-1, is GAGVSQSPSNKVTEKGKDVELRCDPISGHTALYWYRQSLGQGLEFLIYFQGNSAPDKSGLPSDRFSAERTGGSVSTLTIQRTQQEDSAVYLCASSLDQDGVQFFGPGTRLTVL.

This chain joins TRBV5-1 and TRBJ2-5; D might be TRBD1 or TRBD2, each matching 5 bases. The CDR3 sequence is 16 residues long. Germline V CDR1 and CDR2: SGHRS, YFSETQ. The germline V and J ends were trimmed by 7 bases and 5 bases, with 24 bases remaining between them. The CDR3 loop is CASVAAYRGRRETQYF. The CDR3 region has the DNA TGCGCCAGCGTCGCTGCATACCGGGGCCGCAGGGAGACCCAGTACTTC.

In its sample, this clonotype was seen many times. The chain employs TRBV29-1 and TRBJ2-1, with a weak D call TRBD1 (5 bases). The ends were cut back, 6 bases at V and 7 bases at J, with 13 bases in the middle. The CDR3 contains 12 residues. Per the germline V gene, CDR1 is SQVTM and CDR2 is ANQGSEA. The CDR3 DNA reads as TGCAGCGTGGGCGTGGGGCTAAATGAGCAGTTCTTC. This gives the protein CSVGVGLNEQFF.

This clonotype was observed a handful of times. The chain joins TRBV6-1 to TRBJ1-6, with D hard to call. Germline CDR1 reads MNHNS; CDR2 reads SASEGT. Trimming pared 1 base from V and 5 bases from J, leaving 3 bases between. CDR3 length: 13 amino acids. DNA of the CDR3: TGTGCCAGCAGTGAAGTGAATAATTCACCCCTCCACTTT. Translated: CASSEVNNSPLHF.

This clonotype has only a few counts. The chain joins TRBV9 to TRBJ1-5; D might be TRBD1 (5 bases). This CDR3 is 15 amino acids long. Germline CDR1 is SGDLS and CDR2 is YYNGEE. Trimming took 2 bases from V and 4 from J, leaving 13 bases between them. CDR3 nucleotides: TGTGCCAGCAGCGTGGGGGGGGGAGAAAATCAGCCCCAGCATTTT. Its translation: CASSVGGGENQPQHF. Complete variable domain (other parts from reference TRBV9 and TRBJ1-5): DSGVTQTPKHLITATGQRVTLRCSPRSGDLSVYWYQQSLDQGLQFLIQYYNGEERAKGNILERFSAQQFPDLHSELNLSSLELGDSALYFCASSVGGGENQPQHFGDGTRLSIL.

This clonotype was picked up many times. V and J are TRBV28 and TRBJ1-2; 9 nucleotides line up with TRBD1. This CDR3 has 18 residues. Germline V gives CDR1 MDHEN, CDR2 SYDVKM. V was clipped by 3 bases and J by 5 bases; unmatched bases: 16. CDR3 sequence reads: CASSFWGGTGLLSYGYTF. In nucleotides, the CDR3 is TGTGCCAGCAGTTTTTGGGGCGGGACAGGGTTATTAAGTTATGGCTACACCTTC.

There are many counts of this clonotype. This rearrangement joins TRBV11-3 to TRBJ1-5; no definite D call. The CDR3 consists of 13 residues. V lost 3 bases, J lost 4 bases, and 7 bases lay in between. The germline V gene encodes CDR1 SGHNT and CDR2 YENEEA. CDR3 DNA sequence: TGTGCCAGCAGCTTTTCTCCGAATCAGCCCCAGCATTTT. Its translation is CASSFSPNQPQHF.

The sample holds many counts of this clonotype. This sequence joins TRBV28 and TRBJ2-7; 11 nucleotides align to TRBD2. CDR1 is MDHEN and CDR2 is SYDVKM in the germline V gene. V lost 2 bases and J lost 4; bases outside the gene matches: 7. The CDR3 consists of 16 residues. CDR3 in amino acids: CASSLGNLAGGYEQYF. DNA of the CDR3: TGTGCCAGCAGTTTAGGAAACCTAGCGGGAGGTTACGAGCAGTACTTC.

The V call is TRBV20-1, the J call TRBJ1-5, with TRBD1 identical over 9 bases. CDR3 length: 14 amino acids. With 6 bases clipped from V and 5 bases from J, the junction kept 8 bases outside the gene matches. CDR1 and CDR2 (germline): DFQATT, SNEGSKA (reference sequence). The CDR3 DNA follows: TGCAGTGCCACCCCCGGGACAGGGTATCAGCCCCAGCATTTT. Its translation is CSATPGTGYQPQHF.

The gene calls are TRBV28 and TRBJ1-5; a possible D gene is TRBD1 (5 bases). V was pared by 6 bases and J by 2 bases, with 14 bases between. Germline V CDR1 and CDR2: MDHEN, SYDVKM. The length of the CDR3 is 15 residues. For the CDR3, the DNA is TGTGCCAGCAGGGATGTGGGGGTACGCAATCAGCCCCAGCATTTT. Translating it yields CASRDVGVRNQPQHF.

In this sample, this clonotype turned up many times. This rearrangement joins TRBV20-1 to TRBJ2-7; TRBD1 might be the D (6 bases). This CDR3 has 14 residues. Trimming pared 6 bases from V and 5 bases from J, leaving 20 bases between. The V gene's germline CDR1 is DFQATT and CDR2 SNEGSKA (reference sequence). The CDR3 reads CSASQGSPWDEQYF. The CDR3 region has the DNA TGCAGTGCGTCACAGGGTTCCCCCTGGGACGAGCAGTACTTC.

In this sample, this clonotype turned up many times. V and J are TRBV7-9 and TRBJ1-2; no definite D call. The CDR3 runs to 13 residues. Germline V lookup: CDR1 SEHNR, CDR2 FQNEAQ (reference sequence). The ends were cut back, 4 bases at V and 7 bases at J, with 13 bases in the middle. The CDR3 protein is CASSSHVLRGYTF. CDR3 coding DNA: TGTGCCAGCAGCTCACACGTTCTGCGTGGCTACACCTTC.